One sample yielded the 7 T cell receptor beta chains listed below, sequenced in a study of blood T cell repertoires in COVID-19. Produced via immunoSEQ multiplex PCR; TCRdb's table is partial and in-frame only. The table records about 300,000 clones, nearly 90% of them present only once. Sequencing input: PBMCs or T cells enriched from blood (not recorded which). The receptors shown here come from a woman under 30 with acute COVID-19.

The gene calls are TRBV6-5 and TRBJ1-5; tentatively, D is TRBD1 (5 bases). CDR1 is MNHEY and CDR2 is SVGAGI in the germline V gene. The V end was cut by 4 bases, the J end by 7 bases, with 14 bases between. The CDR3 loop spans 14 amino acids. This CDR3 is CASSSQGPRQPQHF. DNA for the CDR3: TGTGCCAGCAGTTCCCAGGGCCCCCGGCAGCCCCAGCATTTT.

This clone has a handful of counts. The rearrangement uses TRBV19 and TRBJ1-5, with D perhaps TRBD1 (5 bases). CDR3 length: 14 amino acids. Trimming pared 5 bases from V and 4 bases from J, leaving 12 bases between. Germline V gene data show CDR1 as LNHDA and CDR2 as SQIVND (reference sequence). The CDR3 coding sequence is TGTGCCAGTAGTCTACAGGTGGGGAATCAGCCCCAGCATTTT. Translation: CASSLQVGNQPQHF.

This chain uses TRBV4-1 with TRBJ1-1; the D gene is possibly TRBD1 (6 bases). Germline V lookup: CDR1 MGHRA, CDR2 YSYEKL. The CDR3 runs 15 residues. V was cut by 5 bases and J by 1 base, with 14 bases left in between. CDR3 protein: CASSDKGGGNTEAFF. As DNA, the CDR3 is TGCGCCAGCAGCGATAAGGGAGGGGGGAACACTGAAGCTTTCTTT.

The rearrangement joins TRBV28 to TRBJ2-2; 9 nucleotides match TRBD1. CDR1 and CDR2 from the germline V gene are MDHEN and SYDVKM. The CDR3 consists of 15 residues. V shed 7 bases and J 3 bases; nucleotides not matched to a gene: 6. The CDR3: CASTSGQGDTGELFF. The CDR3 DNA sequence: TGTGCCAGCACCTCGGGACAGGGAGACACCGGGGAGCTGTTTTTT.

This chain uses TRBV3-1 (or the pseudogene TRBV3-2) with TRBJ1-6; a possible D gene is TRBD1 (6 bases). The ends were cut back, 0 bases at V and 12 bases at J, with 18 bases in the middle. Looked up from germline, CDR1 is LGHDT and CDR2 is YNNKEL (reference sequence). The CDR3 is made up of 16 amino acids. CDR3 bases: TGTGCCAGCAGCCAAGAGACAGGAGTCCCGAGGGGACCCCTCCACTTT. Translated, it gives CASSQETGVPRGPLHF.

The CDR3 region has the DNA TGCGCCAGCAGCTTCGGGGTTGGTGGAAACACCATATATTTT. Encoded protein: CASSFGVGGNTIYF. The chain uses TRBV5-1 and TRBJ1-3; D call uncertain. This CDR3 spans 14 amino acids. Germline V gives CDR1 SGHRS, CDR2 YFSETQ. With 2 bases removed from V and 3 bases from J, the gap between germline ends came to 9 bases.

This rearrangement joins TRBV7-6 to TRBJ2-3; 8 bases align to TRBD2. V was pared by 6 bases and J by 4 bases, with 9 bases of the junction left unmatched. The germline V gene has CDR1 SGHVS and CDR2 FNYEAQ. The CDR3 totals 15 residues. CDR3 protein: CASRETSATPDTQYF. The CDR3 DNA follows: TGTGCCAGCAGGGAGACTAGCGCTACCCCAGATACGCAGTATTTT. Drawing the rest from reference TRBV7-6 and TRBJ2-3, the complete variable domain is GAGVSQSPRYKVTKRGQDVALRCDPISGHVSLYWYRQALGQGPEFLTYFNYEAQQDKSGLPNDRFSAERPEGSISTLTIQRTEQRDSAMYRCASRETSATPDTQYFGPGTRLTVL.